This passage covers 20 T cell receptor beta chains from one sample sequenced in a study of blood T cell repertoires in COVID-19. Sequenced by immunoSEQ multiplex PCR; TCRdb stores in-frame clones only, minus some. In the table there are approximately 70,000 clones, approximately 77% of which are singletons. Sequences were obtained from peripheral blood. The receptors come from a woman in her seventies with acute or convalescent COVID-19.

The chain employs TRBV7-6 and TRBJ1-4, with 8 bases lining up with TRBD1. V shed 1 base, J shed 10 bases, and the junction held 5 bases outside the gene matches. CDR3 length: 14 residues. Germline V gene lookup returns CDR1 SGHVS and CDR2 FNYEAQ. The CDR3 is CASSLGQGRGKLFF. CDR3 nucleotide sequence: TGTGCCAGCAGCTTAGGACAGGGGAGAGGAAAACTGTTTTTT.

V gene TRBV28 combines with J gene TRBJ1-3; 10 bases are a match to TRBD1. V dropped 3 bases and J dropped 0; count of bases not matched to a gene: 5. The length of the CDR3 is 17 residues. Germline V gene lookup returns CDR1 MDHEN and CDR2 SYDVKM. The CDR3 sequence: CASSLMGQGISGNTIYF. Here the CDR3 DNA reads TGTGCCAGCAGTTTGATGGGACAGGGGATCTCTGGAAACACCATATATTTT.

In its sample, this clone was seen a few times. The rearrangement uses TRBV5-4 and TRBJ2-1, with 8 bases lining up with TRBD2. This CDR3 is 16 amino acids long. Germline V gene sequence: CDR1 SGHNT, CDR2 YYREEE (reference sequence). V gave up 4 bases and J gave up 5 bases; unmatched junction bases: 11. CDR3 DNA sequence: TGTGCCAGCAGCCCCGGGACTAGGAAGGAGAACAATGAGCAGTTCTTC. Residues: CASSPGTRKENNEQFF.

The chain uses TRBV7-2 and TRBJ1-4; D is possibly TRBD1 (5 bases). Trimming cost V 7 bases and J 2 bases, with 11 bases left between them. The CDR3 is 14 residues long. Germline assignment: CDR1 SGHTA and CDR2 FQGNSA. The CDR3 loop reads CASTLGGTNEKLFF. The CDR3 nucleotides are TGTGCCAGCACCCTGGGGGGGACTAATGAAAAACTGTTTTTT.

The chain joins TRBV7-3 to TRBJ2-5; the D is unclear. Per germline, CDR1 SGHTA and CDR2 FQGTGA. V lost 5 bases, J lost 2 bases, and 15 bases lay in between. This CDR3 comprises 15 residues. In DNA form, the CDR3 reads TGTGCCAGCAGCCCGCGAGGATCTGGACAAGAGACCCAGTACTTC. Its protein is CASSPRGSGQETQYF.

Only one count was recorded for this clone. The chain recombines TRBV6-2 or TRBV6-3 with TRBJ1-5, with D unresolved. The CDR3 runs to 14 residues. The germline V gene encodes CDR1 MNHEY and CDR2 SVGEGT. Trimming removed 3 bases at V and 7 bases at J, with 13 bases between. CDR3 coding DNA: TGTGCCAGCAGTTATTTTGTTTCGTCGCAGCCCCAGCATTTT. This sequence encodes CASSYFVSSQPQHF.

The chain links TRBV18 to TRBJ2-5; TRBD2 might be the D (5 bases). V gave up 4 bases and J gave up 5 bases, with 14 bases separating them. In germline, CDR1 is KGHSH, CDR2 LQKENI. The CDR3 runs to 14 residues. CDR3 in DNA: TGTGCCAGCTCACTAGCGACTGTGTCGGAGACCCAGTACTTC. Translation: CASSLATVSETQYF.

V and J are TRBV4-2 and TRBJ2-3; 11 positions agree with TRBD2. CDR3 length: 15 residues. V was clipped by 7 bases and J by 2 bases; unmatched bases: 5. CDR1 and CDR2 (germline): LGHNA, YNFKEQ. CDR3 DNA: TGTGCCAGCACCTTAGCGGGGGGGACCACAGATACGCAGTATTTT. It is translated as CASTLAGGTTDTQYF.

CDR3 protein: CASSPARPGVNTEAFF. CDR3 sequence (DNA): TGTGCCAGTAGTCCTGCCCGGCCAGGGGTAAACACTGAAGCTTTCTTT. V and J are TRBV19 and TRBJ1-1, with a possible D match to TRBD1 (6 bases). This CDR3 has 16 residues. Between the trimmed V and J ends, which lost 5 bases and 2 bases, there was a span of 18 bases. Germline V lookup: CDR1 LNHDA, CDR2 SQIVND (reference sequence).

The V call is TRBV7-9, the J call TRBJ2-3; 9 bases match TRBD1. The CDR3 consists of 18 residues. J lost 0 bases, V lost 4 bases, and 11 bases had no gene match. Germline CDR1 reads SEHNR; CDR2 reads FQNEAQ (reference sequence). The CDR3 spells CASSSPWDRAFSTDTQYF. The CDR3 bases are TGTGCCAGCAGCTCGCCCTGGGACAGGGCCTTTAGCACAGATACGCAGTATTTT.

This chain connects TRBV28 to TRBJ2-2; TRBD2 might be the D (5 bases). CDR1 is MDHEN and CDR2 is SYDVKM in the germline V gene. V lost 5 bases, J lost 5 bases, and 12 bases lay in between. This CDR3 is built from 14 residues. CDR3 DNA sequence: TGTGCCAGCAGTCCGGAGACTACGACCGGGGAGCTGTTTTTT. It codes for CASSPETTTGELFF.

The CDR3 coding sequence is TGTGCCAGCATCGGGACAGGGAAACTCTACGAGCAGTACTTC. This translates into CASIGTGKLYEQYF. The chain recombines TRBV28 with TRBJ2-7, with 9 bases that match TRBD1. With 7 bases clipped from V and 3 bases from J, the junction kept 7 bases outside the gene matches. The CDR3 extends over 14 amino acids. CDR1 MDHEN and CDR2 SYDVKM come from the germline V gene.

The rearrangement links TRBV7-9 to TRBJ2-7, with 10 bases identical to TRBD1. Trimming at V came to 1 base and at J to 3 bases, leaving 3 bases not matched to a gene. There are 15 residues in the CDR3. From germline, CDR1 is SEHNR and CDR2 FQNEAQ (reference sequence). The CDR3: CASSLGQGAIYEQYF. Written as DNA, the CDR3 is TGTGCCAGCAGCTTAGGACAGGGGGCAATCTACGAGCAGTACTTC.

This chain's CDR3 is CASSIAWTKKRNEKLFF. CDR3 bases: TGTGCCAGTAGTATAGCGTGGACAAAGAAGCGTAATGAAAAACTGTTTTTT. The J gene is TRBJ1-4, the V gene TRBV19, with D possibly being TRBD1 (5 bases). Germline CDR1 LNHDA, CDR2 SQIVND (reference sequence). The length of the CDR3 is 17 residues. The germline V and J ends were trimmed by 1 base and 4 bases, with 16 bases remaining between them.

The V call is TRBV5-8, the J call TRBJ1-4; a possible D gene is TRBD1 (5 bases). The CDR3 runs 15 residues. V lost 2 bases to trimming and J lost 6 bases, with 14 bases between them. The V gene's germline CDR1 is SGHTS and CDR2 YDEGEE. The CDR3 DNA follows: TGTGCCAGCAGCTTCGATGTCGGAGGGGATGAAAAACTGTTTTTT. This encodes CASSFDVGGDEKLFF.

The CDR3 region is CASSPSTSGRYEQYF. The DNA for the CDR3 is TGTGCCAGCAGCCCATCGACTAGCGGGAGGTACGAGCAGTACTTC. The chain combines TRBV11-2 with TRBJ2-7, with 13 bases matching TRBD2. The CDR3 extends over 15 amino acids. In germline, CDR1 is SGHAT, CDR2 FQNNGV. The V and J ends lost 5 bases and 4 bases, in that order; junction bases with no gene match: 5.

This rearrangement joins TRBV30 to TRBJ1-1; a weak D match, TRBD1 (6 bases). V shed 0 bases and J shed 11 bases, with 16 bases lying between them. The CDR3 consists of 13 residues. In germline, CDR1 is GTSNPN, CDR2 SVGIG (reference sequence). Here the CDR3 reads CAWSVGGQVGAFF. For the CDR3, the DNA is TGTGCCTGGAGTGTAGGGGGTCAGGTTGGGGCTTTCTTT.

The CDR3: CASKTGSSYNEQFF. For the CDR3, the DNA is TGTGCCAGTAAAACAGGGAGCTCCTACAATGAGCAGTTCTTC. The chain carries TRBV19 and TRBJ2-1; D may be TRBD1 (6 bases). The CDR3 is 14 residues long. V lost 7 bases, J lost 0 bases, and 10 bases lay in between. In germline, CDR1 is LNHDA, CDR2 SQIVND (reference sequence).

The chain employs TRBV6-2 or TRBV6-3 and TRBJ2-1; TRBD2 agrees at 12 bases. The CDR3 runs to 16 residues. After removal of 4 bases from V and 9 bases from J, the junction contained 10 bases not matched to a gene. Germline CDR1 is MNHEY and CDR2 is SVGEGT. The CDR3 DNA sequence: TGTGCCAGCAGTTCCACACTAGCGGGAGGCCCAACTGAGCAGTTCTTC. Protein: CASSSTLAGGPTEQFF.

This chain joins TRBV5-8 and TRBJ2-7, with D possibly TRBD2 on 7 matching bases. The CDR3 totals 13 residues. The germline CDR1 and CDR2 sequences are SGHTS and YDEGEE. V lost 9 bases to trimming and J lost 1 base, with 14 bases between them. In nucleotides, the CDR3 is TGTGCCAACGCCGGGGGGCCATCCTACGAGCAGTACTTC. Translating it yields CANAGGPSYEQYF. Variable domain in full (rest from reference TRBV5-8 and TRBJ2-7): EAGVTQSPTHLIKTRGQQATLRCSPISGHTSVYWYQQALGLGLQFLLWYDEGEERNRGNFPPRFSGRQFPNYSSELNVNALELEDSALYLCANAGGPSYEQYFGPGTRLTVT.